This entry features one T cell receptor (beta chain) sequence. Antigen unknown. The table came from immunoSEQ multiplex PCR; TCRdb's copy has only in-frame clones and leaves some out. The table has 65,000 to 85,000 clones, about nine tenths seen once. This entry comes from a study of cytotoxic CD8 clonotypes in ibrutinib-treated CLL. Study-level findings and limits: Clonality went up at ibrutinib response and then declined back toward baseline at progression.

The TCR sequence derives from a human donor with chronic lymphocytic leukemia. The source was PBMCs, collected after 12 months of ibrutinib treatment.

As DNA, the CDR3 is TGTGCCAGCAGCCCTACTTATAACACCGGGGAGCTGTTTTTT. Its translation: CASSPTYNTGELFF. The chain couples TRBV7-6 to TRBJ2-2; D not resolved. This CDR3 is 14 amino acids long. Trimming cost V 5 bases and J 2 bases, with 9 bases left between them. The germline V gene has CDR1 SGHVS and CDR2 FNYEAQ.